This T cell receptor beta chain emerged from a study of T cell responses to AZD1222 COVID-19 vaccine. The data were produced by immunoSEQ multiplex PCR, yet TCRdb's version contains in-frame clones alone and is incomplete. The data contain 150,000 to 200,000 clones, 88% of them singletons. For this clone: Its antigen is still unknown.

Germline V gives CDR1 SGHRS, CDR2 YFSETQ. Between the trimmed V and J ends, which lost 3 bases and 1 base, there was a span of 7 bases. The CDR3 consists of 13 residues. General study results and limits: Females outnumbered males among donors, who were mostly white British; clonal diversity was possibly underestimated.

This TCR derives from an adult who received the AZD1222 COVID-19 vaccine. The source was peripheral blood, collected 28 days after the second AZD1222 dose. V usage is TRBV5-1 and J usage is TRBJ1-2; D uncertain. CDR3 in DNA: TGCGCCAGCAGCTATACAGTTAACTATGGCTACACCTTC. This gives the protein CASSYTVNYGYTF.